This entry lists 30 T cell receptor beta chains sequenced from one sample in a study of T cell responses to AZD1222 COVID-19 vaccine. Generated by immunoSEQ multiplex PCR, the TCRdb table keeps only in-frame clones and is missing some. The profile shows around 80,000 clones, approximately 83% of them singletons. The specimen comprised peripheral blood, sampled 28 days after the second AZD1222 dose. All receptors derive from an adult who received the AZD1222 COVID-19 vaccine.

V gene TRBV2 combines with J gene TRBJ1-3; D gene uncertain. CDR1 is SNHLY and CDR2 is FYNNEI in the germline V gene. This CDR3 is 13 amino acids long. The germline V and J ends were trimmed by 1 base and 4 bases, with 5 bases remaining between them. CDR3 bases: TGTGCCAGCAGTGAAGAGGTCGGAAACACCATATATTTT. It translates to CASSEEVGNTIYF.

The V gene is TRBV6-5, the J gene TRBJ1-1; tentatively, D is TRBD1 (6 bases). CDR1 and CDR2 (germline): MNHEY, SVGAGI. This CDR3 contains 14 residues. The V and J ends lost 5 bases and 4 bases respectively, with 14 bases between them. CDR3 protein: CASSRTGGATEAFF. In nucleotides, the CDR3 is TGTGCCAGCAGTCGCACGGGGGGGGCCACTGAAGCTTTCTTT.

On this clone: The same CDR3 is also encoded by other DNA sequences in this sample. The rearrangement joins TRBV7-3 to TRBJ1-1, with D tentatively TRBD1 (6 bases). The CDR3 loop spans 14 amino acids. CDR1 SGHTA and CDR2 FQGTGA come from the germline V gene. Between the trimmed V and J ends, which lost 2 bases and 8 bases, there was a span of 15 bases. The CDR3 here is CASSLDGGRGEAFF. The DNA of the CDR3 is TGTGCCAGCAGCTTAGATGGGGGCCGCGGCGAAGCTTTCTTT. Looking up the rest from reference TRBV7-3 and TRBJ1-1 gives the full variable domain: GAGVSQTPSNKVTEKGKYVELRCDPISGHTALYWYRQSLGQGPEFLIYFQGTGAADDSGLPNDRFFAVRPEGSVSTLKIQRTERGDSAVYLCASSLDGGRGEAFFGQGTRLTVV.

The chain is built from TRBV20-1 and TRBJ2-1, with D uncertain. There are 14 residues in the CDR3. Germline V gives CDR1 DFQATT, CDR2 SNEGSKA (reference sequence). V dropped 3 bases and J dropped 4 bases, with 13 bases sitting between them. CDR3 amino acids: CSASKGVGYNEQFF. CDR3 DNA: TGCAGTGCTAGTAAGGGTGTAGGATACAATGAGCAGTTCTTC.

The CDR3 DNA sequence: TGTGCCAGCAGCTTCTCCCGGGACAGGGCTAACAATGAGCAGTTCTTC. Translation gives CASSFSRDRANNEQFF. The chain combines TRBV7-2 with TRBJ2-1; the match to TRBD1 covers 9 bases. The CDR3 runs to 16 residues. The germline V gene has CDR1 SGHTA and CDR2 FQGNSA. J lost 5 bases, V lost 3 bases, and 8 bases had no gene match.

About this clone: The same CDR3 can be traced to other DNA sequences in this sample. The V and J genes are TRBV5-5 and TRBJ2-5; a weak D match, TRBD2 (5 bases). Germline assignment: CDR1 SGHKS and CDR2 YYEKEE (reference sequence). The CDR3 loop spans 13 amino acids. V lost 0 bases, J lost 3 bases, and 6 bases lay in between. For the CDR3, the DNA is TGTGCCAGCAGCTTGGGGGGAGAAGAGACCCAGTACTTC. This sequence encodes CASSLGGEETQYF.

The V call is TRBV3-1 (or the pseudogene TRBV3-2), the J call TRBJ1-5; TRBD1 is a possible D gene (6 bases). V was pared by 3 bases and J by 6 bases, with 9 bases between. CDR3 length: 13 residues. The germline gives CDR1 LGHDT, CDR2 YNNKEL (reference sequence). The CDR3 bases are TGTGCCAGCAGCCATTTAGGGGGTCAGCCCCAGCATTTT. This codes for CASSHLGGQPQHF.

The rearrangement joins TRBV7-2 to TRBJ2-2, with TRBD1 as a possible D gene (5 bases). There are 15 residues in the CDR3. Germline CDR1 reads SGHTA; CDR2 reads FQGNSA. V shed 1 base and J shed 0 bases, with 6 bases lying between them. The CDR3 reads CASSLVQANTGELFF. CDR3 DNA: TGTGCCAGCAGCTTAGTACAGGCGAACACCGGGGAGCTGTTTTTT. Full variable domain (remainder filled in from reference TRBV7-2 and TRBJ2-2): GAGVSQSPSNKVTEKGKDVELRCDPISGHTALYWYRQSLGQGLEFLIYFQGNSAPDKSGLPSDRFSAERTGGSVSTLTIQRTQQEDSAVYLCASSLVQANTGELFFGEGSRLTVL.

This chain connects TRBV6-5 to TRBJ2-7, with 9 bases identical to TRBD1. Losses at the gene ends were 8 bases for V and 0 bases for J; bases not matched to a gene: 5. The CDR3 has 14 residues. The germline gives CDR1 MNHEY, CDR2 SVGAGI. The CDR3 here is CASDGQGSSYEQYF. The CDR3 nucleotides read TGTGCCAGCGACGGACAGGGGAGCTCCTACGAGCAGTACTTC.

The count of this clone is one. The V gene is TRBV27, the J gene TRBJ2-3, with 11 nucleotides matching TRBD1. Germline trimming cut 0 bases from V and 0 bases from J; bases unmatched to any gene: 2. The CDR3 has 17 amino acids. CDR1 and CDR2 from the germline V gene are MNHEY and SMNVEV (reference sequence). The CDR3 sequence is CASSLSRDRGSTDTQYF. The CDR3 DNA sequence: TGTGCCAGCAGTTTATCCCGGGACAGGGGGAGCACAGATACGCAGTATTTT.

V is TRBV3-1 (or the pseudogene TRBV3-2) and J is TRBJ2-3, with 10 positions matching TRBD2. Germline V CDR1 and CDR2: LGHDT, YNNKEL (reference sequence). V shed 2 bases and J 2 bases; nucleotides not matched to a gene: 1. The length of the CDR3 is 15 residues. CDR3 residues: CASSQTSGNTDTQYF. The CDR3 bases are TGTGCCAGCAGCCAAACTAGCGGGAACACAGATACGCAGTATTTT.

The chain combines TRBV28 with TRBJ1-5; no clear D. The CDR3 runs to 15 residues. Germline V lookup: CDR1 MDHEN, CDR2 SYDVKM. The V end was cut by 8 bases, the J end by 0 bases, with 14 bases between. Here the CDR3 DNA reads TGTGCCAGCTTTGGGAGCGGGTATAGCAATCAGCCCCAGCATTTT. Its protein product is CASFGSGYSNQPQHF. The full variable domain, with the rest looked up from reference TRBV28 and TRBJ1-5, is DVKVTQSSRYLVKRTGEKVFLECVQDMDHENMFWYRQDPGLGLRLIYFSYDVKMKEKGDIPEGYSVSREKKERFSLILESASTNQTSMYLCASFGSGYSNQPQHFGDGTRLSIL.

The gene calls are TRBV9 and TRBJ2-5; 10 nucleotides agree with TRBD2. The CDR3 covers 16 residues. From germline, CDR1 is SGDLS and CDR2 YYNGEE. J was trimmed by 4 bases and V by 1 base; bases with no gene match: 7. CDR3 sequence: CASSVQAGGPGETQYF. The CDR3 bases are TGTGCCAGCAGCGTACAAGCGGGAGGGCCGGGAGAGACCCAGTACTTC.

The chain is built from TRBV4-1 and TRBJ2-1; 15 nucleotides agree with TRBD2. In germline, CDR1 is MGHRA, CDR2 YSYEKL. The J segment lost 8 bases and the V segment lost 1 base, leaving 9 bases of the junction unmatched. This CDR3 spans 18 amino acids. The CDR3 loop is CASSQGTSGRGRRDEQFF. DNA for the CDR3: TGCGCCAGCAGCCAAGGGACTAGCGGGAGGGGAAGGAGGGATGAGCAGTTCTTC.

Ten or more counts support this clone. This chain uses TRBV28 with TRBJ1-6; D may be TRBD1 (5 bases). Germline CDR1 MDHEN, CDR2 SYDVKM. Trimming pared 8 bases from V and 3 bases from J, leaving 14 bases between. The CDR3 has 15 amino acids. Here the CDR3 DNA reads TGTGCCAGCGGGGAGACAGACATCTATAATTCACCCCTCCACTTT. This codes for CASGETDIYNSPLHF.

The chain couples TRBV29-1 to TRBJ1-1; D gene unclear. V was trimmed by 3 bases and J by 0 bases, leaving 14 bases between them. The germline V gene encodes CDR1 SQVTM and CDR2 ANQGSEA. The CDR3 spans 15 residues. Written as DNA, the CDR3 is TGCAGCGTTGAGTCCCCCAGGTTAATGAACACTGAAGCTTTCTTT. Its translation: CSVESPRLMNTEAFF.

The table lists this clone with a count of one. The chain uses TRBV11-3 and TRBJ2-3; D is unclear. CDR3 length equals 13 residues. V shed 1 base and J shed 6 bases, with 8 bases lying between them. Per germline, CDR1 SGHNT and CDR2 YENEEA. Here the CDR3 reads CASSLGPRDTQYF. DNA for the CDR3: TGTGCCAGCAGCTTAGGTCCCCGCGATACGCAGTATTTT. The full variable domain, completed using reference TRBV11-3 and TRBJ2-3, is EAGVVQSPRYKIIEKKQPVAFWCNPISGHNTLYWYLQNLGQGPELLIRYENEEAVDDSQLPKDRFSAERLKGVDSTLKIQPAELGDSAVYLCASSLGPRDTQYFGPGTRLTVL.

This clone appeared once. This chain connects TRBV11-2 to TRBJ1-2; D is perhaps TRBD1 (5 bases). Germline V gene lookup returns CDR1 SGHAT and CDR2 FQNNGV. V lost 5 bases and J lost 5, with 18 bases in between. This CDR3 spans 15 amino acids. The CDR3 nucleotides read TGTGCCAGCAGCGGAGACAGATCGGGAAAGTATGGCTACACCTTC. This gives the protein CASSGDRSGKYGYTF.

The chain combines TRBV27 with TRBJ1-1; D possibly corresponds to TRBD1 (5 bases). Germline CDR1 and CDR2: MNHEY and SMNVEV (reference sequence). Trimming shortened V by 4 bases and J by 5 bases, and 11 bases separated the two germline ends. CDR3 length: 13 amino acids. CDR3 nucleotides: TGTGCCAGCAGTTCATCCGGGGGGACTGAAGCTTTCTTT. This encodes CASSSSGGTEAFF.

This chain's CDR3 is CASSTPPGTSGNEQFF. CDR3 sequence (DNA): TGCGCCAGCAGCACTCCTCCCGGGACTAGCGGCAATGAGCAGTTCTTC. V and J are TRBV5-1 and TRBJ2-1; TRBD2 matches at 11 bases. CDR3 length: 16 residues. The germline gives CDR1 SGHRS, CDR2 YFSETQ. Trimming took 4 bases from V and 6 from J; bases not matched to a gene: 9.

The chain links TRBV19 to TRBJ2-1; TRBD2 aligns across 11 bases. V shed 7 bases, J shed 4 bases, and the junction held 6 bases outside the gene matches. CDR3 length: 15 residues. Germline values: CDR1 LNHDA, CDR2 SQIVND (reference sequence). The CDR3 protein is CASTQTSGGYNEQFF. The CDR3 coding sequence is TGTGCCAGTACCCAAACTAGCGGGGGATACAATGAGCAGTTCTTC.

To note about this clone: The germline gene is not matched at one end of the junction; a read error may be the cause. Here the CDR3 reads CASSLSSSGNTIYF. CDR3 coding DNA: TGTGCCAGCAGTCTATCTAGCTCTGGAAACACCATATATTTT. This sequence joins TRBV27 and TRBJ1-3; no reliable D call. The length of the CDR3 is 14 residues. The V gene's germline CDR1 is MNHEY and CDR2 SMNVEV (reference sequence).

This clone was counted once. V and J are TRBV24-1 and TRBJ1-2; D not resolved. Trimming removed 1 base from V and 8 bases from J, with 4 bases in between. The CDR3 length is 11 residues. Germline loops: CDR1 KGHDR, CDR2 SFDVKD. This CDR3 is CATSDFKGYTF. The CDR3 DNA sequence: TGTGCCACCAGTGATTTTAAGGGCTACACCTTC.

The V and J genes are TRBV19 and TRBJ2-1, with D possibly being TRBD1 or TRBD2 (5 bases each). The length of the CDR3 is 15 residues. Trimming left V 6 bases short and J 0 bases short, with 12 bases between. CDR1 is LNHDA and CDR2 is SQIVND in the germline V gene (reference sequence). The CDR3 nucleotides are TGTGCCAGTAGCCTCGAGGGGTACTCCTACAATGAGCAGTTCTTC. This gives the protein CASSLEGYSYNEQFF.

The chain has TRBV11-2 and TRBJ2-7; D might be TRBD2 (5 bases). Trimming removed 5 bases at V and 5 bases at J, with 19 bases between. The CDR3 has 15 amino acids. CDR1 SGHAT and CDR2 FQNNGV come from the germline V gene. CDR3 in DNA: TGTGCCAGCAGCCCTCCCGACGGGGTATCGGACGAGCAGTACTTC. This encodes CASSPPDGVSDEQYF.

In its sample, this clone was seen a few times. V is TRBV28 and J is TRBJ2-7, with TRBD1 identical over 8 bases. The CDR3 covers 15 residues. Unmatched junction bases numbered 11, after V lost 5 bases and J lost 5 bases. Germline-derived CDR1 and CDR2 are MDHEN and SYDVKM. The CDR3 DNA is TGTGCCAGCAGTATGACAGGGGTCCGTGGGAACGAGCAGTACTTC. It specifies CASSMTGVRGNEQYF. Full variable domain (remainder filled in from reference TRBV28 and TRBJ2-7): DVKVTQSSRYLVKRTGEKVFLECVQDMDHENMFWYRQDPGLGLRLIYFSYDVKMKEKGDIPEGYSVSREKKERFSLILESASTNQTSMYLCASSMTGVRGNEQYFGPGTRLTVT.

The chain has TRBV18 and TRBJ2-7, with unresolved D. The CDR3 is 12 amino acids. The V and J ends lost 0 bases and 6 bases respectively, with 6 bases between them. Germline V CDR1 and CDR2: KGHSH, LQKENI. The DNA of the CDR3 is TGTGCCAGCTCACCACCGTCTGGCGAGCAGTACTTC. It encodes CASSPPSGEQYF.

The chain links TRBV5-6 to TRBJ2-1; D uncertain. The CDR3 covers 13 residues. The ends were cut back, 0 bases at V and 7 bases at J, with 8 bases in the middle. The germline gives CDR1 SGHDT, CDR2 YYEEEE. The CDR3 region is CASSLGRANEQFF. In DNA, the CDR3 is TGTGCCAGCAGCTTGGGACGCGCTAATGAGCAGTTCTTC.

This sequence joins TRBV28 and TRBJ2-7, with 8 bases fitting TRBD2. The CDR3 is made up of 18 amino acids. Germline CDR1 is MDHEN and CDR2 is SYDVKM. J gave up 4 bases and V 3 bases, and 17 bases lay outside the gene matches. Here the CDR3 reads CASSFIRIREGLGYEQYF. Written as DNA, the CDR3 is TGTGCCAGCAGTTTTATCCGTATCCGGGAGGGCCTGGGGTACGAGCAGTACTTC.

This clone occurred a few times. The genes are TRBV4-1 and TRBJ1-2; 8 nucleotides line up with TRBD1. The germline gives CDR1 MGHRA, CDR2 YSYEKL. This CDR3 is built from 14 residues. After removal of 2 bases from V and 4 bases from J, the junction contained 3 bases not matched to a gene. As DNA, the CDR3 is TGCGCCAGCAGCCAACTAACAGGGGGCTATGGCTACACCTTC. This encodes CASSQLTGGYGYTF.